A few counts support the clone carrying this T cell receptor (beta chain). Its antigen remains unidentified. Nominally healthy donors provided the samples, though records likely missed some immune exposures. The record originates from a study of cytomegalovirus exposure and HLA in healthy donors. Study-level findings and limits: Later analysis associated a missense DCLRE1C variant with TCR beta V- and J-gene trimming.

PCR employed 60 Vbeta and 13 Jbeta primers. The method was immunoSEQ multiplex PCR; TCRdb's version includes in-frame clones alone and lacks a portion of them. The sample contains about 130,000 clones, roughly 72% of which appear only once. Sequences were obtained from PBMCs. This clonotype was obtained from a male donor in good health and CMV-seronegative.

The CDR3: CASSVGLAGGANPNEQYF. The CDR3 DNA sequence: TGTGCCAGCAGCGTAGGCCTAGCGGGAGGAGCTAACCCCAACGAGCAGTACTTC. This sequence joins TRBV9 and TRBJ2-7; 11 nucleotides match TRBD2. Trimming took 0 bases from V and 5 from J; bases not matched to a gene: 13. This CDR3 spans 18 amino acids. Per germline, CDR1 SGDLS and CDR2 YYNGEE.